This T cell receptor (beta chain) was recovered during a study of blood T cells in healthy people across ages. Study-level findings and limits: Age showed a roughly linear inverse relationship with TCR beta diversity per million T cells. Strong correlation linked observed beta diversity and percent naive T cells. Relative to aged donors, long-lived donors carried more naive CD4+ cells and displayed higher diversity.

Primers used in a second PCR of roughly 7 to 12 cycles were a sample-barcoded 5' primer and a J-beta primer mix. A minimum of 2.5 million CDR3-containing paired-end reads was obtained for each sample. Using its own MiXCR run on the 5' RACE reads, TCRdb lists one record per CDR3 protein. The sample lists 700,000 to 950,000 distinct CDR3 sequences, 35% to 45% occurring once. Regarding this clonotype: Its matching antigen is unknown.

V shed 7 bases and J 1 base; nucleotides not matched to a gene: 4. The CDR3 covers 14 residues. Sequenced material: blood. V gene TRBV12-3 or TRBV12-4 combines with J gene TRBJ1-1; 9 nucleotides agree with TRBD1. The sequence came from a woman aged 55 to 70 in good health. The CDR3 sequence: CASTSDRGNTEAFF. CDR3 DNA: TGTGCCAGCACCTCGGACAGGGGGAACACTGAAGCTTTCTTT.